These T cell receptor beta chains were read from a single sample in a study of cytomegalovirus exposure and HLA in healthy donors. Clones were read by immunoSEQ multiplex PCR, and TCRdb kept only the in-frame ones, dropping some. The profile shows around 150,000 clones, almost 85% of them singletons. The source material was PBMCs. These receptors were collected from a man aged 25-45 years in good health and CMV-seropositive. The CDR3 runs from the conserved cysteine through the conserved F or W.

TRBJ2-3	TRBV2	CASSEDGSEDTQYF
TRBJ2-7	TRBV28	CASRPGTATYEQYF
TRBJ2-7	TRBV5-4	CASSYTGLIRSYEQYF
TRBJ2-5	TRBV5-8	CASSLLFQETQYF
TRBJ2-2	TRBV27	CASTLRAPGELFF
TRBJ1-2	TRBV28	CASQTGGEDYGYTF
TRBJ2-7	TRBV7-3	CASSPTSGRSYEQYF
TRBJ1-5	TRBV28	CASSRQGARNQPQHF
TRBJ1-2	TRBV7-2	CASSSVTGLHGYTF
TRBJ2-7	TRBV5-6	CASSSDRDRVSYEQYF
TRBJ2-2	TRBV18	CASSAGQVNTGELFF
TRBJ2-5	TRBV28	CASSRTGAETQYF
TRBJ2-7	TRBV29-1	CSVELETRYEQYF
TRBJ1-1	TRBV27	CASSLGHMNTEAFF
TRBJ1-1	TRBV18	CASSPGTGDTSNTEAFF
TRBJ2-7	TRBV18	CASSPPSGTGNYEQYF
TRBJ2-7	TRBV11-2	CASSLEAGGSYEQYF
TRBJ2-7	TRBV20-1	CSVGFEQYF
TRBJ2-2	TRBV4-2	CASTPRIRLAGKTGELFF